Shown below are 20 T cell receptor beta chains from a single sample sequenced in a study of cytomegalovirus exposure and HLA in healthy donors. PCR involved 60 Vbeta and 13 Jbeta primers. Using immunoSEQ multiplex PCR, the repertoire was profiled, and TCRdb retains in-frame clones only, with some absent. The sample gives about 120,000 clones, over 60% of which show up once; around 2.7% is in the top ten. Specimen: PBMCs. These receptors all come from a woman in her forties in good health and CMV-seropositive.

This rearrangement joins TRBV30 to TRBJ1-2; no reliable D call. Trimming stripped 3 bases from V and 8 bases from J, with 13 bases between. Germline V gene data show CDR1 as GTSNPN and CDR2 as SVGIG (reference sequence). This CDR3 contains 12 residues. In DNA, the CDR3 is TGTGCCTGGAGCGGCGGTTGGTACGGCTACACCTTC. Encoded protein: CAWSGGWYGYTF.

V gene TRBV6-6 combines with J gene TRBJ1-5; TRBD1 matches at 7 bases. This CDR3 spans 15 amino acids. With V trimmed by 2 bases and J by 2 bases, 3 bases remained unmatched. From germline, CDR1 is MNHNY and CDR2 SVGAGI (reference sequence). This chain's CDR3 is CASSYGQGGNQPQHF. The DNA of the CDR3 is TGTGCCAGCAGTTACGGGCAGGGGGGCAATCAGCCCCAGCATTTT.

CDR3 nucleotides: TGTGCCAGCAGCTTGGGTGGGGGGGATCGTCGGGAGACCCAGTACTTC. It is translated as CASSLGGGDRRETQYF. The chain carries TRBV5-4 and TRBJ2-5; 7 nucleotides line up with TRBD2. CDR1 SGHNT and CDR2 YYREEE come from the germline V gene (reference sequence). Losses at the gene ends were 0 bases for V and 5 bases for J; bases not matched to a gene: 10. The CDR3 runs 16 residues.

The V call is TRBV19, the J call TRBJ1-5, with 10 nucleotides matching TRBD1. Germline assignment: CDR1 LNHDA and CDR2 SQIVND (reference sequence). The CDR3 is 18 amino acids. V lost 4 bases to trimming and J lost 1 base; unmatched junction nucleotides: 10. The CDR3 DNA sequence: TGTGCCAGTAGTAACCGGGACAGGGGAATGGTGAGCAATCAGCCCCAGCATTTT. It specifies CASSNRDRGMVSNQPQHF.

The CDR3 DNA sequence: TGTGCCAGCAGTACGGGTTACAATGAGCAGTTCTTC. Amino acid sequence: CASSTGYNEQFF. The V and J genes are TRBV2 and TRBJ2-1, with D hard to call. The ends were cut back, 5 bases at V and 4 bases at J, with 6 bases in the middle. This CDR3 is built from 12 residues. Per the germline V gene, CDR1 is SNHLY and CDR2 is FYNNEI. Based on the CDR3 plus reference TRBV2 and TRBJ2-1, the full variable domain is EPEVTQTPSHQVTQMGQEVILRCVPISNHLYFYWYRQILGQKVEFLVSFYNNEISEKSEIFDDQFSVERPDGSNFTLKIRSTKLEDSAMYFCASSTGYNEQFFGPGTRLTVL.

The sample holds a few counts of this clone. The CDR3 protein is CASSARDSHYGYTF. In nucleotides, the CDR3 is TGTGCCAGCAGTGCCCGGGACAGTCACTATGGCTACACCTTC. V usage is TRBV27 and J usage is TRBJ1-2; 7 nucleotides align to TRBD1. Germline V CDR1 and CDR2: MNHEY, SMNVEV (reference sequence). Trimming removed 5 bases from V and 3 bases from J; junction bases left unmatched: 6. The CDR3 spans 14 residues.

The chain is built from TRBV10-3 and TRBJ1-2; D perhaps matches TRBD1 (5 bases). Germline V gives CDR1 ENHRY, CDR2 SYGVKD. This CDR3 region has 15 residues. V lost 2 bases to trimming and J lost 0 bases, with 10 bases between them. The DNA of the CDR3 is TGTGCCATCAGTGAGAACAGGAACCCTAACTATGGCTACACCTTC. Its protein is CAISENRNPNYGYTF.

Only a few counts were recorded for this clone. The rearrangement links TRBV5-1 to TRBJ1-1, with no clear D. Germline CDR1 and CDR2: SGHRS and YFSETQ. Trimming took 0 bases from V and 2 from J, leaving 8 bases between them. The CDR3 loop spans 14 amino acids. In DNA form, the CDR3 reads TGCGCCAGCAGCTTGGAACTAGGCAACACTGAAGCTTTCTTT. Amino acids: CASSLELGNTEAFF.

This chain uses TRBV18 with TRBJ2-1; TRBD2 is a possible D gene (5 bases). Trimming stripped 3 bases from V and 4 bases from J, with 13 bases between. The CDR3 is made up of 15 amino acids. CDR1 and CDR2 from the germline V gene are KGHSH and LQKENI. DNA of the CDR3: TGTGCCAGCTCACCGTTGCGTGAGGGTTACAATGAGCAGTTCTTC. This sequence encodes CASSPLREGYNEQFF.

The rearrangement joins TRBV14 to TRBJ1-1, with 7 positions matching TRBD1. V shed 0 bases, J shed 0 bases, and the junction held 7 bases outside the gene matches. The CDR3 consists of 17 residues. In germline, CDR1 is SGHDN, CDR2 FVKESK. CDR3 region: CASSQDLIQGMNTEAFF. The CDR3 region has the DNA TGTGCCAGCAGCCAAGACCTAATACAGGGGATGAACACTGAAGCTTTCTTT.

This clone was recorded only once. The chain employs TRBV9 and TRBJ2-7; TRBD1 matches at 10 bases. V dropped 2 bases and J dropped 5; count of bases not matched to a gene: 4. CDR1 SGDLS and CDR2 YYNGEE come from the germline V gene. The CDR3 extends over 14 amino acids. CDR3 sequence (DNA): TGTGCCAGCAGCGTCGACAGGGGGCTGGACGAGCAGTACTTC. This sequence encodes CASSVDRGLDEQYF.

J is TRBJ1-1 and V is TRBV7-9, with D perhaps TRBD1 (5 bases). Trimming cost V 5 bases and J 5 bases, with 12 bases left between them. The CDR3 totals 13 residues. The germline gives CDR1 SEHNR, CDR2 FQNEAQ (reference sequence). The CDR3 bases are TGTGCCAGCAGCCCCCAGGGTAGAACTGAAGCTTTCTTT. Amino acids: CASSPQGRTEAFF.

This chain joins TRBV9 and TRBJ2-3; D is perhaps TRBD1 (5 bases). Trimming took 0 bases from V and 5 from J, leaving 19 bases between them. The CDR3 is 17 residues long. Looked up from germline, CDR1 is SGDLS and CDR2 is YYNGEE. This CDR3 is CASSVAVRQGRRDTQYF. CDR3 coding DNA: TGTGCCAGCAGCGTAGCTGTTAGGCAGGGTCGAAGAGATACGCAGTATTTT.

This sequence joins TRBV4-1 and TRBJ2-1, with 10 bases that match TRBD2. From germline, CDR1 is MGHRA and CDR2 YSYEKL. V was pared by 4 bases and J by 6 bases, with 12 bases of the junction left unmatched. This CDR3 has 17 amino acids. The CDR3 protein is CASSLGSLAGVRNEQFF. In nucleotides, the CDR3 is TGCGCCAGCAGCCTGGGCAGTCTAGCGGGAGTACGCAATGAGCAGTTCTTC.

The CDR3 DNA reads as TGTGCCAGCAGCCCTTCCGGGGCTAGCGTAAACAATGAGCAGTTCTTC. Translating it yields CASSPSGASVNNEQFF. The chain carries TRBV9 and TRBJ2-1, with D possibly matching TRBD2 (6 bases). The length of the CDR3 is 16 residues. V lost 4 bases, J lost 5 bases, and 19 bases lay in between. Per the germline V gene, CDR1 is SGDLS and CDR2 is YYNGEE.

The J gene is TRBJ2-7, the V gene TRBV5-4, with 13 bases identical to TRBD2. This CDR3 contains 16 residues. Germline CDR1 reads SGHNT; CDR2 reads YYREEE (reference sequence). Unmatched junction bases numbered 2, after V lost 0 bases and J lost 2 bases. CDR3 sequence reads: CASSLATSGRTYEQYF. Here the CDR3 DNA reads TGTGCCAGCAGCTTGGCGACTAGCGGGAGGACCTACGAGCAGTACTTC. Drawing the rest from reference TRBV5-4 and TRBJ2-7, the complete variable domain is ETGVTQSPTHLIKTRGQQVTLRCSSQSGHNTVSWYQQALGQGPQFIFQYYREEENGRGNFPPRFSGLQFPNYSSELNVNALELDDSALYLCASSLATSGRTYEQYFGPGTRLTVT.

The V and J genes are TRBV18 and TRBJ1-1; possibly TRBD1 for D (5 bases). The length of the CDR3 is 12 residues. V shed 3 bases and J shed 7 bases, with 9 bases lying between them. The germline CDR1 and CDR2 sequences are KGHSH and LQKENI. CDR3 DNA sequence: TGTGCCAGCTCACCCCAGGGAAATGAAGCTTTCTTT. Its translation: CASSPQGNEAFF.

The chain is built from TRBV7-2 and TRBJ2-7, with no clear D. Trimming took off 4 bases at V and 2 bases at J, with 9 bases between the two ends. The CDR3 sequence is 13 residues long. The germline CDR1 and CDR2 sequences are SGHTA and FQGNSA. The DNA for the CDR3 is TGTGCCAGCAGCTCCACACCGACCTACGAGCAGTACTTC. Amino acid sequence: CASSSTPTYEQYF.

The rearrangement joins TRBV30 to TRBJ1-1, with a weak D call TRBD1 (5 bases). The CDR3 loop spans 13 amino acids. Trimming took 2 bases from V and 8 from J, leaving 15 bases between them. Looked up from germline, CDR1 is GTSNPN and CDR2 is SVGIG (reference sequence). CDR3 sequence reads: CAWSPGTSREAFF. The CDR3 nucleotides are TGTGCCTGGAGTCCCGGGACTTCAAGGGAAGCTTTCTTT.

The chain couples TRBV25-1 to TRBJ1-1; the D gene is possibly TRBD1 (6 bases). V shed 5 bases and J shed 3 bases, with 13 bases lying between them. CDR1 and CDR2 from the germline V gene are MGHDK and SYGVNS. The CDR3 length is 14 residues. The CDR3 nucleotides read TGTGCCAGCAGTCCCCACAGGGTGGACACTGAAGCTTTCTTT. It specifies CASSPHRVDTEAFF.